This T cell receptor beta chain was documented in a study of CD8 T cells in Susac syndrome. Sequencing of TCR beta drew on CD8+ and CD4+ T cells from blood. The controls, all healthy donors, were matched for age and sex. Trimming pared 0 bases from V and 3 bases from J, leaving 24 bases between. There are 19 residues in the CDR3. Germline-derived CDR1 and CDR2 are LGHDT and YNNKEL (reference sequence). When the RNA was reverse transcribed, random hexamers were used with an input of about 0.45 to 1 ug. TCRdb called the immunoSEQ multiplex PCR reads again in MiXCR, with one record for every CDR3 protein. The profile covers over 95,000 distinct CDR3 sequences, with 92% appearing a single time and approximately 0.11% taken by the ten largest.

Sequencing input: CD8+ T cells from PBMCs. The receptor was isolated from a human donor in good health. This sequence joins TRBV3-1 and TRBJ2-7; a weak D match, TRBD1 (5 bases). The CDR3 bases are TGTGCCAGCAGCCAAGATAGAATAAAACGAGACAGCACCTTCTACGAGCAGTACTTC. Protein sequence: CASSQDRIKRDSTFYEQYF.